This T cell receptor beta chain is from a study of blood T cell repertoires in COVID-19. At the level of the study: In each case, the material was cDNA or gDNA derived from T cells, B-cell-depleted T cells, or PBMCs.

V was pared by 2 bases and J by 4 bases, with 7 bases between. The CDR3 is made up of 12 amino acids. Germline CDR1 is SGHRS and CDR2 is YFSETQ. Source study methods: Reference gene primer amplification yielded estimated nucleated cell counts. Using immunoSEQ multiplex PCR, the repertoire was profiled, and TCRdb retains in-frame clones only, with some absent. V and J calls plus clone size are reproduced from that table; the DNA served to infer D and trimming. Among about 74,000 clones, approximately 85% were seen once, and the ten largest hold 23%. V is TRBV5-1 and J is TRBJ2-7; the D is unclear. The origin of this receptor is a man aged 50 to 59 with acute or convalescent COVID-19. Sequenced material: peripheral blood. CDR3 in amino acids: CASSLTAYEQYF. The CDR3, as DNA: TGCGCCAGCAGCTTAACAGCTTACGAGCAGTACTTC.